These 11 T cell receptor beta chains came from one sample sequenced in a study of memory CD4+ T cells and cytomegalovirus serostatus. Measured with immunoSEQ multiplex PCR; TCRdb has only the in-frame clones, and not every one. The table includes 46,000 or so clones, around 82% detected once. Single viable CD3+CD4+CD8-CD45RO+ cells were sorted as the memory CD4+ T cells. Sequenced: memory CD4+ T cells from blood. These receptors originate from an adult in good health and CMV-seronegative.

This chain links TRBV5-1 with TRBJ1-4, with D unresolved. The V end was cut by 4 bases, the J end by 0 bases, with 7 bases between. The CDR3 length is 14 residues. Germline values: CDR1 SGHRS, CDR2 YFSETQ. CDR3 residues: CASSRGSTNEKLFF. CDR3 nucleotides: TGCGCCAGCAGCCGAGGGTCAACTAATGAAAAACTGTTTTTT.

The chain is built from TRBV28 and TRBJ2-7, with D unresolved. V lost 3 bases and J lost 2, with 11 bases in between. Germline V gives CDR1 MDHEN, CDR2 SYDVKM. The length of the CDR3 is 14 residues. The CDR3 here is CASSLKGGAYEQYF. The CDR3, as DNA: TGTGCCAGCAGTTTGAAGGGTGGGGCCTACGAGCAGTACTTC.

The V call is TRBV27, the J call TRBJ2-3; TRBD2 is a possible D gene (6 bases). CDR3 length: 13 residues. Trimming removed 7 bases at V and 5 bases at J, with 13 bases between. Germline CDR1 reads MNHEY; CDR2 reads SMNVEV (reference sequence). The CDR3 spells CASTRGSGDTQYF. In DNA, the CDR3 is TGTGCCAGCACCCGGGGGTCCGGAGATACGCAGTATTTT.

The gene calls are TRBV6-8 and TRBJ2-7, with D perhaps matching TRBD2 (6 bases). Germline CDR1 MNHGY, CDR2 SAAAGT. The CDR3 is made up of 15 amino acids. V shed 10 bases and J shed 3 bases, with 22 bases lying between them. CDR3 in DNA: TGTGCCACCGCCCCGAGTATGCAGGGAGGCTACGAGCAGTACTTC. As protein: CATAPSMQGGYEQYF.

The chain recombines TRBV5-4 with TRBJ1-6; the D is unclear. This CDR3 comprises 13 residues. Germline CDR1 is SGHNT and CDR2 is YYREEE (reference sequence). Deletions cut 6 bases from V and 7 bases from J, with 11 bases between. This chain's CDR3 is CASNGHRNSPLHF. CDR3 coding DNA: TGTGCCAGCAATGGTCATCGGAATTCACCCCTCCACTTT.

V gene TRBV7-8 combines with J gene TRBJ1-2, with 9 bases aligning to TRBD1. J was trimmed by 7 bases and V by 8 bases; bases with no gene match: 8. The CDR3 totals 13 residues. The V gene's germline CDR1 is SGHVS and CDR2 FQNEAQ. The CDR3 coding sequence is TGTGCCAGCTCCGGGACAGGGAAGGGTGGCTACACCTTC. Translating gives CASSGTGKGGYTF.

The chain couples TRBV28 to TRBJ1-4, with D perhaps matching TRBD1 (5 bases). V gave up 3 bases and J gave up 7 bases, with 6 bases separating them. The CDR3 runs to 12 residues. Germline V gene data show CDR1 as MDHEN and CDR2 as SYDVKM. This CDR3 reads CASSLGGEKLFF. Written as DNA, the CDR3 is TGTGCCAGCAGTTTGGGGGGTGAAAAACTGTTTTTT.

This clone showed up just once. As DNA, the CDR3 is TGTGCCAGCACCCTGGGGCAGAGCTACGAGCAGTACTTC. It is translated as CASTLGQSYEQYF. The chain is built from TRBV6-1 and TRBJ2-7; TRBD1 is a possible D gene (5 bases). V was shortened by 7 bases and J by 3 bases, with 13 bases between the two germline ends. CDR1 and CDR2 (germline): MNHNS, SASEGT. This CDR3 contains 13 residues.

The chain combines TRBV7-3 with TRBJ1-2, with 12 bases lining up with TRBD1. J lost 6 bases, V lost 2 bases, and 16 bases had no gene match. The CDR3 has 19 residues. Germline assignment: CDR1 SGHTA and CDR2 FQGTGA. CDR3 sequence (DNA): TGTGCCAGCAGCTTAGGTTATACCGGGACAGGGGGCCCCGGCCATGGCTACACCTTC. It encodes CASSLGYTGTGGPGHGYTF.

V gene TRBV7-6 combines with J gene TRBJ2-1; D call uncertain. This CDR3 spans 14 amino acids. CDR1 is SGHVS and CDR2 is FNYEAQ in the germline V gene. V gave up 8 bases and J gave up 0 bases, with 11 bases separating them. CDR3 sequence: CASSPTISYNEQFF. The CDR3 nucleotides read TGTGCCAGCTCCCCAACGATCTCCTACAATGAGCAGTTCTTC.

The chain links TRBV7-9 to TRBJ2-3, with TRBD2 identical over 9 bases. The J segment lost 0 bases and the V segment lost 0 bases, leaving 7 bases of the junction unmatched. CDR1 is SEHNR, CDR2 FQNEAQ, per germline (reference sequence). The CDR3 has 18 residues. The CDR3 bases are TGTGCCAGCAGCTTAGCGCGGGGGGGAATACCTAGCACAGATACGCAGTATTTT. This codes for CASSLARGGIPSTDTQYF.